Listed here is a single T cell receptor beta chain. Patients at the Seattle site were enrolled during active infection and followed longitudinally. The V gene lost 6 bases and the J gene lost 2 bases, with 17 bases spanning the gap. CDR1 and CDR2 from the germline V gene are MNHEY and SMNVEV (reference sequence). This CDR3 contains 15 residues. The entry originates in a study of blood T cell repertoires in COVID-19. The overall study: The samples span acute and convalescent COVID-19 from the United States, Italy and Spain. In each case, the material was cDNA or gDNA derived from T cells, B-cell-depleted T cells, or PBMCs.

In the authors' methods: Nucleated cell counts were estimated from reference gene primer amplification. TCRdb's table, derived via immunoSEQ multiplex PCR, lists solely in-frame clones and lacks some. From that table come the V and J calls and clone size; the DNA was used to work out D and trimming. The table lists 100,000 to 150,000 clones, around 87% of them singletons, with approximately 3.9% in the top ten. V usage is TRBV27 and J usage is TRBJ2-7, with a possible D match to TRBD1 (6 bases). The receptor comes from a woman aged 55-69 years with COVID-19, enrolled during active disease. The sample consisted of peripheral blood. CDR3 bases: TGTGCCAGCAGCTCTCAGGGGATCCTTGCCTACGAGCAGTACTTC. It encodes CASSSQGILAYEQYF.